Detailed here is one T cell receptor beta chain. These data come from a study of blood T cell repertoires in COVID-19. Trimming cost V 1 base and J 3 bases, with 10 bases left between them. Germline V gene lookup returns CDR1 SGHKS and CDR2 YYEKEE (reference sequence). The CDR3 totals 14 residues. Data came from immunoSEQ multiplex PCR; TCRdb stores just in-frame clones and leaves some out. The profile shows over 250,000 clones, under 90% of them singletons. The chain combines TRBV5-5 with TRBJ1-2; TRBD1 might be the D (6 bases). The sequence was obtained from a man in his thirties or forties with acute COVID-19. Material for sequencing was PBMCs or T cells enriched from blood (not recorded which). CDR3 bases: TGTGCCAGCAGCTTGACGGCAGGGGACTATGGCTACACCTTC. Amino acid sequence: CASSLTAGDYGYTF.